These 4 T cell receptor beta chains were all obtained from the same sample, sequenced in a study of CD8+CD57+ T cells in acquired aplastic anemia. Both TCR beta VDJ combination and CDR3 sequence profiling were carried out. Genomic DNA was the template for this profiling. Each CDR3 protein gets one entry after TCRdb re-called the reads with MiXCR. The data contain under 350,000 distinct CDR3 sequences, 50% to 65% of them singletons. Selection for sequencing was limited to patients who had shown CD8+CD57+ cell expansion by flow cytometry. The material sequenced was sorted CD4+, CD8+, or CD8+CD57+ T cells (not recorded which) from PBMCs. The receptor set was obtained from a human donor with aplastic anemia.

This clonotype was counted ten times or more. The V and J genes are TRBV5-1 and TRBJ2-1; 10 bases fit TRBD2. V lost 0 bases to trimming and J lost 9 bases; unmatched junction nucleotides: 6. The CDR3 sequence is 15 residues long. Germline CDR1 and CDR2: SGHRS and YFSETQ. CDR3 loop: CASSLGFIAGGEQFF. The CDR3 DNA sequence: TGCGCCAGCAGCTTGGGTTTTATAGCGGGAGGTGAGCAGTTCTTC.

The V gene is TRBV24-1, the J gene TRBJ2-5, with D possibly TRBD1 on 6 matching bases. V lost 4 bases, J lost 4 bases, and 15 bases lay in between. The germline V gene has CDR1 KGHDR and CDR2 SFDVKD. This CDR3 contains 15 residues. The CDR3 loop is CATSDPTGRGETQYF. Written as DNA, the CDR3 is TGTGCCACCAGTGACCCGACAGGACGAGGAGAGACCCAGTACTTC.

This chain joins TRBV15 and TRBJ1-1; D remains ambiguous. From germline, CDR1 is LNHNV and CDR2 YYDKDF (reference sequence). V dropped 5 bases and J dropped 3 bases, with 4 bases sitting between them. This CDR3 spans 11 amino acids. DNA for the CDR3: TGTGCCACCAGCGGTGACACTGAAGCTTTCTTT. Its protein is CATSGDTEAFF.

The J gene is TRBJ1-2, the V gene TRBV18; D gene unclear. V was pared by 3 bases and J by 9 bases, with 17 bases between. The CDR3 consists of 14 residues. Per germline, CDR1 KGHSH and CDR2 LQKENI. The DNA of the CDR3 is TGTGCCAGCTCACCTCTTAGGAGCGCCGAGCGCTACACCTTC. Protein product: CASSPLRSAERYTF.